This T cell receptor (beta chain) is from a study of patients with pleural tuberculosis (dated by TCRdb to the mid-2010s). This clonotype has just a few counts. This receptor's antigen is unknown. No base-level quality is on record; no much larger clone is a single base apart. TCRdb names Illumina Genome Analyzer IIx as the instrument used. The raw public data were reprocessed by TCRdb itself: fastp quality trimming at Q25, MiXCR clonotype calling, in-frame beta chains only. Each record represents a unique CDR3 protein, reported with the most common genes and DNA among its rows. For this sample the table gives about 50,000 distinct CDR3 sequences, of which about 7.3% were detected only once. The top ten hold 15% to 20% of the sample. The CDR3 spans 14 residues, from the cysteine through the phenylalanine. Of all the DNA, just the CDR3 is kept, 42 bases in frame from base 1. CDR1 and CDR2 are read off the germline V gene as MDHEN and SYDVKM.

The chain employs TRBV28 and TRBJ2-7; the best D guess is TRBD1, with 6 bases matching. The end of the DNA is better explained by TRBJ2-1, so the J call may be wrong. This TCR came from a human donor with pleural tuberculosis. The CDR3 loop reads CASSRRTEQETQFF. The DNA sequence follows: TGTGCCAGCAGTCGAAGGACAGAACAAGAGACCCAGTTCTTC.